This paragraph covers one TCR beta chain sequence. As handled by the study authors: How many nucleated cells were present was estimated from reference gene primer amplification. The assay was immunoSEQ multiplex PCR, and TCRdb's table has in-frame clones only and misses some. Clonal size and the V and J genes are those of that table, whereas D and trimming came from the DNA. The table has fewer than 120,000 clones, around 80% seen once. The sample is drawn from a study of blood T cell repertoires in COVID-19. As for the study in general: Whether acute or convalescent, the COVID-19 samples came from the United States, Italy and Spain. From T cells, B-cell-depleted T cells, or PBMCs came the material, which was cDNA or gDNA.

Looked up from germline, CDR1 is MNHEY and CDR2 is SVGAGI. With 0 bases clipped from V and 11 bases from J, the junction kept 9 bases outside the gene matches. The CDR3 has 16 residues. This TCR was recovered from a woman of 80 years or more with acute or convalescent COVID-19. Sequences were obtained from peripheral blood. This chain links TRBV6-5 with TRBJ2-5; TRBD2 agrees at 13 bases. The CDR3 bases are TGTGCCAGCAGTTACTCGGGACTAGCGGGATTAGGGACTCAGTACTTC. The encoded protein is CASSYSGLAGLGTQYF.